What follows are 10 T cell receptor beta chains derived from one specimen sequenced in a study of regulatory T cells in long-lasting Graves disease. For TCR beta, libraries came from iRepertoire HTBI primers and Arm-PCR of CDR3 regions. TCRdb itself ran the multiplex PCR reads through MiXCR, one entry per CDR3 protein. The top ten clones hold approximately 9.6% of a sample with approximately 540,000 distinct CDR3 sequences, more than 10% of them seen once. Time point defined: newly diagnosed GD, antithyroid drugs for less than 3 months. Construction of the TCR library relied on RNA isolated from PBMCs. This sample also belongs to another study, concerning T cells in Graves' hyperthyroidism and ophthalmopathy.

This sample comprised peripheral blood mononuclear cells (PBMCs), obtained at new diagnosis, from a patient treated with antithyroid drugs. Receptors originate from a woman aged 25 to 45 with Graves disease.

This chain joins TRBV19 and TRBJ2-2; no clear D. Trimming left V 1 base short and J 9 bases short, with 6 bases between. Per the germline V gene, CDR1 is LNHDA and CDR2 is SQIVND (reference sequence). The length of the CDR3 is 12 residues. This CDR3 is CASSIGVWELFF. As DNA, the CDR3 is TGTGCCAGTAGTATAGGAGTTTGGGAGCTGTTTTTT.

This clonotype was detected many times. The chain combines TRBV29-1 with TRBJ2-3, with D perhaps TRBD1 or TRBD2 (6 bases each). The V and J ends lost 7 bases and 1 base respectively, with 18 bases between them. CDR1 SQVTM and CDR2 ANQGSEA come from the germline V gene. The CDR3 runs to 15 residues. CDR3 DNA: TGCAGCGGTAGGGGGACTCAACTTCGCACAGATACGCAGTATTTT. Translating it yields CSGRGTQLRTDTQYF.

In nucleotides, the CDR3 is TGTGCCAGCAGCGTAGGAGGGTCGGCCGGGGAGCTGTTTTTT. It specifies CASSVGGSAGELFF. The chain links TRBV9 to TRBJ2-2; D might be TRBD2 (5 bases). The CDR3 has 14 residues. The V gene's germline CDR1 is SGDLS and CDR2 YYNGEE. With 0 bases removed from V and 6 bases from J, the gap between germline ends came to 9 bases.

This clonotype appeared a few times. This chain links TRBV5-6 with TRBJ1-1; D is uncertain. Trimming left V 3 bases short and J 5 bases short, with 8 bases between. CDR1 and CDR2 (germline): SGHDT, YYEEEE. The CDR3 contains 12 residues. The CDR3 DNA is TGTGCCAGCAGCTCAGACCCAACTGAAGCTTTCTTT. It is translated as CASSSDPTEAFF.

The sample holds many counts of this clonotype. V gene TRBV7-8 combines with J gene TRBJ1-1; TRBD1 is a possible D gene (5 bases). This CDR3 contains 17 residues. V dropped 6 bases and J dropped 1 base, with 21 bases sitting between them. Germline values: CDR1 SGHVS, CDR2 FQNEAQ. CDR3 nucleotides: TGTGCCAGCAGAAAAGCAACACCGGGACCCACGAACACTGAAGCTTTCTTT. This encodes CASRKATPGPTNTEAFF.

This clonotype was picked up a small number of times. The genes are TRBV12-3 or TRBV12-4 and TRBJ2-6; D remains ambiguous. This CDR3 spans 14 amino acids. Trimming removed 5 bases from V and 0 bases from J, with 5 bases in between. DNA for the CDR3: TGTGCCAGCAGTAGGGCCTCTGGGGCCAACGTCCTGACTTTC. This codes for CASSRASGANVLTF.

With respect to this clonotype: Compared with germline, one end of the junction differs, possibly owing to a read error. V is TRBV19 and J is TRBJ1-5, with D perhaps TRBD1 (6 bases). The CDR3 spans 12 residues. Germline V gene sequence: CDR1 LNHDA, CDR2 SQIVND (reference sequence). CDR3 sequence: CTSEQGGMPQHF. The CDR3, as DNA: TGTACCAGCGAACAAGGGGGGATGCCCCAGCATTTT.

This clonotype was detected many times. The chain carries TRBV20-1 and TRBJ1-1; D call uncertain. The germline gives CDR1 DFQATT, CDR2 SNEGSKA (reference sequence). This CDR3 region has 15 residues. Trimming left V 2 bases short and J 0 bases short, with 13 bases between. The CDR3 DNA is TGCAGTGCTAGACCCGGGCGTTGGGTGAACACTGAAGCTTTCTTT. Translated: CSARPGRWVNTEAFF.

This clonotype was observed at least ten times. V usage is TRBV5-6 and J usage is TRBJ1-6; possibly TRBD1 for D (6 bases). The CDR3 consists of 14 residues. CDR1 and CDR2 (germline): SGHDT, YYEEEE. V was cut by 1 base and J by 7 bases, with 9 bases left in between. The CDR3 DNA sequence: TGTGCCAGCAGCTTGACAGGGTGGAATTCACCCCTCCACTTT. It yields the protein CASSLTGWNSPLHF.

V usage is TRBV30 and J usage is TRBJ2-1; 8 nucleotides line up with TRBD2. J lost 8 bases, V lost 5 bases, and 14 bases had no gene match. The V gene's germline CDR1 is GTSNPN and CDR2 SVGIG (reference sequence). This CDR3 comprises 15 residues. The CDR3 region has the DNA TGTGCCTGGTGGTCGGAGCGGGAGACCCTGGATGAGCAGTTCTTC. It codes for CAWWSERETLDEQFF.